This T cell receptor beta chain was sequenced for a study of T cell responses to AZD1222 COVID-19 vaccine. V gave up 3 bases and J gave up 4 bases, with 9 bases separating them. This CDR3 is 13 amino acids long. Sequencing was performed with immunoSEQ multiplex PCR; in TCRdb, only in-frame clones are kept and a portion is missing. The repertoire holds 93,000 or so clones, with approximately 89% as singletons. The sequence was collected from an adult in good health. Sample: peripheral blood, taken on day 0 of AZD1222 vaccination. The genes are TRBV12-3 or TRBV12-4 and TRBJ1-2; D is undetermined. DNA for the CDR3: TGTGCCAGCAGTTTTGGCGCAGCCTATGGCTACACCTTC. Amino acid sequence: CASSFGAAYGYTF.